This TCR beta chain was sequenced in a study of T cells after yellow fever vaccination. This clonotype was seen at least ten times. Germline V gene data show CDR1 as DFQATT and CDR2 as SNEGSKA (reference sequence). V lost 3 bases, J lost 4 bases, and 12 bases lay in between. The CDR3 extends over 13 amino acids. For TCR, cDNA came from 5'RACE template switching, which added a universal primer site and UMIs. TCRdb reanalysed the 5' RACE reads using MiXCR and keeps one entry per CDR3 protein. The sample records 30,000 to 35,000 distinct CDR3 sequences, 5% to 8.5% being singletons. Study results and caveats: Once the booster was given, most primary-vaccination clones reappeared, at about 96% for CD4 and more than 85% for CD8.

The clonotype originates from a man aged 18 to 29 who received the YFV17D yellow fever vaccine. The input for sequencing was PBMCs, either bulk or a sorted T-cell subset (CD4+, CD8+, memory, or dextramer-sorted; not recorded which), taken on the day of the first yellow fever vaccination. The chain employs TRBV20-1 and TRBJ1-2; D unclear. CDR3: CSARAGDLYGYTF. CDR3 DNA: TGCAGTGCTAGGGCCGGGGATCTCTATGGCTACACCTTC.